A single sample is the source of the 25 T cell receptor beta chains below, sequenced in a study of blood T cell repertoires in COVID-19. Clones were sequenced by immunoSEQ multiplex PCR, and TCRdb holds only the in-frame ones, with some missing. The sample has around 230,000 clones, approximately 78% seen once. Sequenced sample: peripheral blood. Receptor source: a woman aged 55-75 years with active or convalescent COVID-19.

CDR3 residues: CASTKKAFGETTDTQYF. CDR3 DNA: TGTGCCAGCACCAAGAAGGCTTTTGGAGAAACCACAGATACGCAGTATTTT. The chain has TRBV9 and TRBJ2-3; D not certain. Germline lookup yields CDR1 SGDLS and CDR2 YYNGEE. Trimming removed 6 bases from V and 2 bases from J, with 22 bases in between. The CDR3 has 17 residues.

On this clone itself: The sample has other DNA sequences that encode this CDR3 too. This chain connects TRBV3-1 (or the pseudogene TRBV3-2) to TRBJ2-5, with 14 bases identical to TRBD2. With V trimmed by 4 bases and J by 5 bases, 3 bases remained unmatched. Germline CDR1 and CDR2: LGHDT and YNNKEL (reference sequence). This CDR3 contains 15 residues. DNA of the CDR3: TGTGCCAGCAGCCTGACTAGCGGGGGGGCGGAGACCCAGTACTTC. Its protein product is CASSLTSGGAETQYF.

This rearrangement joins TRBV12-5 to TRBJ2-4; 10 bases agree with TRBD1. CDR3 length equals 15 residues. V lost 1 base and J lost 6; bases outside the gene matches: 3. Germline CDR1 reads LGHNT; CDR2 reads FRNRAP. In DNA, the CDR3 is TGTGCTAGTGGTTTGGCGGGGACAGGGGCAAACATTCAGTACTTC. Its protein product is CASGLAGTGANIQYF. Based on the CDR3 plus reference TRBV12-5 and TRBJ2-4, the full variable domain is DARVTQTPRHKVTEMGQEVTMRCQPILGHNTVFWYRQTMMQGLELLAYFRNRAPLDDSGMPKDRFSAEMPDATLATLKIQPSEPRDSAVYFCASGLAGTGANIQYFGAGTRLSVL.

The V gene is TRBV6-5, the J gene TRBJ2-1; 13 bases agree with TRBD2. The junction had 5 bases not matched to a gene; V was cut back by 5 bases and J by 7 bases. This CDR3 comprises 15 residues. CDR1 and CDR2 (germline): MNHEY, SVGAGI. The CDR3 spells CASSQTSGGWNEQFF. The CDR3 bases are TGTGCCAGCAGTCAGACTAGCGGGGGGTGGAATGAGCAGTTCTTC.

CDR3 in amino acids: CASSHPRVGGYTF. The DNA for the CDR3 is TGTGCCAGCAGTCACCCCCGGGTGGGTGGCTACACCTTC. The chain has TRBV6-2 or TRBV6-3 and TRBJ1-2; D is unresolved. This CDR3 region has 13 residues. The V and J ends lost 5 bases and 7 bases respectively, with 14 bases between them. Per germline, CDR1 MNHEY and CDR2 SVGEGT.

The chain couples TRBV5-1 to TRBJ1-2; tentative D call: TRBD1 (6 bases). CDR1 and CDR2 (germline): SGHRS, YFSETQ. Trimming pared 4 bases from V and 3 bases from J, leaving 16 bases between. This CDR3 region has 15 residues. The CDR3 DNA is TGCGCCAGCAGCCGTGCGGGGGGGCGGGACTATGGCTACACCTTC. It yields the protein CASSRAGGRDYGYTF.

This chain connects TRBV6-4 to TRBJ2-2; TRBD2 is a possible D gene (5 bases). Between the trimmed V and J ends, which lost 3 bases and 9 bases, there was a span of 11 bases. The germline CDR1 and CDR2 sequences are MRHNA and SNTAGT. The CDR3 length is 13 residues. This chain's CDR3 is CASSEHEGRELFF. CDR3 nucleotide sequence: TGTGCCAGCAGTGAACACGAGGGCCGGGAGCTGTTTTTT.

This clone occurred many times. The rearrangement joins TRBV18 to TRBJ1-2; 9 bases align to TRBD1. Unmatched junction bases numbered 9, after V lost 6 bases and J lost 4 bases. CDR1 and CDR2 (germline): KGHSH, LQKENI. The CDR3 consists of 15 residues. CDR3 nucleotide sequence: TGTGCCAGCTCCCCGTCGGAGGGACAGGGCTATGGCTACACCTTC. Its protein is CASSPSEGQGYGYTF.

The genes are TRBV4-1 and TRBJ2-2; 12 bases agree with TRBD2. V gave up 0 bases and J gave up 6 bases; unmatched junction bases: 14. Germline V gives CDR1 MGHRA, CDR2 YSYEKL. The CDR3 length is 20 residues. For the CDR3, the DNA is TGCGCCAGCAGCCAAGAAGATAAGAGGGCTAGCGGGGGGGCTGCCGGGGAGCTGTTTTTT. Translating it yields CASSQEDKRASGGAAGELFF.

In this sample, this clone turned up a few times. The rearrangement joins TRBV19 to TRBJ2-5; 8 bases agree with TRBD1. V was pared by 0 bases and J by 5 bases, with 5 bases of the junction left unmatched. The CDR3 contains 15 residues. CDR1 and CDR2 from the germline V gene are LNHDA and SQIVND (reference sequence). CDR3 residues: CASSIDRGQRETQYF. The DNA for the CDR3 is TGTGCCAGTAGTATAGACAGGGGGCAACGCGAGACCCAGTACTTC.

The chain employs TRBV11-2 and TRBJ1-1; 8 bases are a match to TRBD1. The CDR3 consists of 18 residues. Germline CDR1 is SGHAT and CDR2 is FQNNGV. V was pared by 0 bases and J by 1 base, with 10 bases of the junction left unmatched. CDR3 protein: CASSLDDPRGPSNTEAFF. The CDR3, as DNA: TGTGCCAGCAGCTTAGATGATCCCAGGGGGCCTTCGAACACTGAAGCTTTCTTT. Complete variable domain (other parts from reference TRBV11-2 and TRBJ1-1): EAGVAQSPRYKIIEKRQSVAFWCNPISGHATLYWYQQILGQGPKLLIQFQNNGVVDDSQLPKDRFSAERLKGVDSTLKIQPAKLEDSAVYLCASSLDDPRGPSNTEAFFGQGTRLTVV.

This chain uses TRBV11-2 with TRBJ1-1; 7 bases align to TRBD1. The CDR3 has 14 residues. Germline-derived CDR1 and CDR2 are SGHAT and FQNNGV. V lost 5 bases and J lost 2; bases outside the gene matches: 5. Written as DNA, the CDR3 is TGTGCCAGCAGCCCAAGACAGGGAAACACTGAAGCTTTCTTT. This encodes CASSPRQGNTEAFF.

The J gene is TRBJ2-7, the V gene TRBV3-1 (or the pseudogene TRBV3-2); perhaps TRBD2 as D (6 bases). Deletions cut 4 bases from V and 3 bases from J, with 13 bases between. CDR3 size: 14 residues. In germline, CDR1 is LGHDT, CDR2 YNNKEL (reference sequence). For the CDR3, the DNA is TGTGCCAGCAGCCCGGCCGGGGGTATCTACGAGCAGTACTTC. Protein sequence: CASSPAGGIYEQYF.

This clone was seen once. The chain couples TRBV7-2 to TRBJ2-5, with 14 bases fitting TRBD2. With V trimmed by 4 bases and J by 4 bases, 11 bases remained unmatched. In germline, CDR1 is SGHTA, CDR2 FQGNSA. This CDR3 comprises 18 residues. The CDR3 protein is CASSYPGLAGELGETQYF. The DNA for the CDR3 is TGTGCCAGCAGCTATCCGGGACTAGCGGGGGAGTTGGGAGAGACCCAGTACTTC.

The rearrangement uses TRBV6-5 and TRBJ2-3, with D perhaps matching TRBD1 (6 bases). The V gene lost 6 bases and the J gene lost 0 bases, with 13 bases spanning the gap. The CDR3 extends over 15 amino acids. The germline V gene has CDR1 MNHEY and CDR2 SVGAGI. The CDR3 protein is CASSLGQLSTDTQYF. As DNA, the CDR3 is TGTGCCAGCAGCCTCGGACAGTTAAGCACAGATACGCAGTATTTT.

Turning to this clone: The identical CDR3 is also encoded by other nucleotide sequences in the sample. This chain links TRBV7-3 with TRBJ1-2; possibly TRBD1 for D (6 bases). CDR1 SGHTA and CDR2 FQGTGA come from the germline V gene. With 2 bases removed from V and 8 bases from J, the gap between germline ends came to 15 bases. This CDR3 spans 14 amino acids. The CDR3 reads CASSLGPGEGGYTF. CDR3 sequence (DNA): TGTGCCAGCAGCTTAGGGCCAGGGGAAGGAGGCTACACCTTC.

The rearrangement links TRBV19 to TRBJ2-1; D unclear. V was clipped by 1 base and J by 6 bases, with 7 bases between them. The CDR3 is made up of 13 amino acids. Germline V gene sequence: CDR1 LNHDA, CDR2 SQIVND (reference sequence). The CDR3 is CASSIAESNEQFF. CDR3 nucleotides: TGTGCCAGTAGTATAGCGGAGAGCAATGAGCAGTTCTTC. The complete variable domain, with remaining parts taken from reference TRBV19 and TRBJ2-1, reads DGGITQSPKYLFRKEGQNVTLSCEQNLNHDAMYWYRQDPGQGLRLIYYSQIVNDFQKGDIAEGYSVSREKKESFPLTVTSAQKNPTAFYLCASSIAESNEQFFGPGTRLTVL.

This chain connects TRBV27 to TRBJ2-2; no definite D call. The ends were cut back, 2 bases at V and 5 bases at J, with 6 bases in the middle. CDR3 size: 13 residues. Germline assignment: CDR1 MNHEY and CDR2 SMNVEV (reference sequence). CDR3 coding DNA: TGTGCCAGCAGTTTAGTTTATACCGGGGAGCTGTTTTTT. This translates into CASSLVYTGELFF.

J is TRBJ1-1 and V is TRBV7-9; 11 nucleotides agree with TRBD1. Germline loops: CDR1 SEHNR, CDR2 FQNEAQ (reference sequence). J was trimmed by 7 bases and V by 4 bases; bases with no gene match: 5. The CDR3 is 14 residues long. The CDR3 nucleotides are TGTGCCAGCAGCTCAACGGACAGGGGGCTTGAAGCTTTCTTT. Protein sequence: CASSSTDRGLEAFF.

V is TRBV9 and J is TRBJ1-1; the match to TRBD1 covers 8 bases. After removal of 3 bases from V and 6 bases from J, the junction contained 7 bases not matched to a gene. Germline assignment: CDR1 SGDLS and CDR2 YYNGEE. This CDR3 spans 14 amino acids. The CDR3 reads CASSAQPGQAEAFF. The DNA for the CDR3 is TGTGCCAGCAGCGCCCAACCGGGACAGGCTGAAGCTTTCTTT. The complete variable domain, with remaining parts taken from reference TRBV9 and TRBJ1-1, reads DSGVTQTPKHLITATGQRVTLRCSPRSGDLSVYWYQQSLDQGLQFLIQYYNGEERAKGNILERFSAQQFPDLHSELNLSSLELGDSALYFCASSAQPGQAEAFFGQGTRLTVV.

CDR3 protein: CASSPRLWGGGQDNEQFF. The CDR3 bases are TGTGCCAGTAGTCCCCGGTTGTGGGGCGGGGGGCAAGACAATGAGCAGTTCTTC. The V gene is TRBV19, the J gene TRBJ2-1, with 8 positions matching TRBD2. The germline V gene has CDR1 LNHDA and CDR2 SQIVND (reference sequence). Trimming at V came to 5 bases and at J to 5 bases, leaving 17 bases not matched to a gene. The CDR3 is 18 residues long.

This clone was seen a few times. V and J are TRBV2 and TRBJ1-5; possibly TRBD1 for D (5 bases). This CDR3 contains 11 residues. Germline V gives CDR1 SNHLY, CDR2 FYNNEI. V lost 1 base, J lost 15 bases, and 10 bases lay in between. CDR3 in DNA: TGTGCCAGCAGTGAAGGGACAACCCGGCATTTT. Translated: CASSEGTTRHF.

The gene calls are TRBV9 and TRBJ1-3; 8 bases map to TRBD1. The CDR3 sequence is 15 residues long. Germline values: CDR1 SGDLS, CDR2 YYNGEE. Unmatched junction bases numbered 8, after V lost 3 bases and J lost 6 bases. CDR3 protein: CASSAETGAANTIYF. For the CDR3, the DNA is TGTGCCAGCAGCGCCGAGACAGGGGCGGCAAACACCATATATTTT.

The V gene is TRBV2, the J gene TRBJ1-1, with D hard to call. V was pared by 3 bases and J by 0 bases, with 5 bases between. Germline loops: CDR1 SNHLY, CDR2 FYNNEI. This CDR3 is built from 13 residues. CDR3 protein: CASSEEMNTEAFF. CDR3 DNA: TGTGCCAGCAGTGAGGAGATGAACACTGAAGCTTTCTTT. Full variable domain (outside the CDR3, taken from reference TRBV2 and TRBJ1-1): EPEVTQTPSHQVTQMGQEVILRCVPISNHLYFYWYRQILGQKVEFLVSFYNNEISEKSEIFDDQFSVERPDGSNFTLKIRSTKLEDSAMYFCASSEEMNTEAFFGQGTRLTVV.

CDR3 coding DNA: TGTGCCAGCAGGTCCGGGACAGGGGGGCTCTATGGCTACACCTTC. Amino acid sequence: CASRSGTGGLYGYTF. The genes are TRBV6-5 and TRBJ1-2; TRBD1 matches at 11 bases. This CDR3 spans 15 amino acids. The germline V gene has CDR1 MNHEY and CDR2 SVGAGI. The junction had 7 bases not matched to a gene; V was cut back by 6 bases and J by 4 bases.